This TCR beta chain derives from a study of T cells in localized non-small cell lung cancer. V lost 4 bases to trimming and J lost 4 bases; unmatched junction nucleotides: 19. The CDR3 covers 18 residues. Germline CDR1 reads ENHRY; CDR2 reads SYGVKD. Using immunoSEQ multiplex PCR, the repertoire was profiled, and TCRdb retains in-frame clones only, with some absent. Of 30,000 to 45,000 clones in the sample, around nine tenths were seen once. The V call is TRBV10-3, the J call TRBJ2-7; TRBD1 matches at 7 bases. The receptor was isolated from a woman between 35 and 75 years old with stage I lung adenocarcinoma. Here the sequenced sample was peripheral blood, taken before any cancer treatment. CDR3 protein: CAISAPDEPGGTQYEQYF. DNA of the CDR3: TGTGCCATCAGTGCGCCCGACGAACCAGGGGGAACCCAGTACGAGCAGTACTTC.